At least ten counts were recorded for the clone carrying this TCR beta chain. Disease duration was under 3 months in the ophthalmopathy patients, who also had a Clinical Activity Score of at least 3 and a NOSPECS grade of at least 4. The source material, RNA transcripts, was used to amplify TCR beta CDR3 regions. A set of HTBI primers served as the primers for a first-round RT-PCR of the TCR CDR3. TCRdb itself ran the multiplex PCR reads through MiXCR, one entry per CDR3 protein. The sample has about 380,000 distinct CDR3 sequences; more than 12% are singletons. This sample is part of a study of T cells in Graves' hyperthyroidism and ophthalmopathy. V lost 0 bases and J lost 8; bases outside the gene matches: 4. CDR1 is SGHKS, CDR2 YYEKEE, per germline (reference sequence). This CDR3 region has 15 residues.

The chain recombines TRBV5-5 with TRBJ2-1, with 11 bases fitting TRBD2. This sequence originates from a young woman with Graves' ophthalmopathy. The specimen sequenced was blood. CDR3: CASSLVVAGGDEQFF. DNA of the CDR3: TGTGCCAGCAGCTTGGTGGTAGCGGGGGGGGATGAGCAGTTCTTC.